The TCR beta chain described here comes from a study of blood T cell repertoires in COVID-19. Allocation to cohorts depended on clinical history reported by the participants. Cohort 3 donors were reported recovered after two negative PCRs, clearance, or symptom resolution. CDR1 and CDR2 from the germline V gene are MNHEY and SVGAGI. V shed 6 bases and J shed 5 bases, with 13 bases lying between them. This CDR3 comprises 13 residues. Using immunoSEQ multiplex PCR, the repertoire was profiled, and TCRdb retains in-frame clones only, with some absent. The sample includes about 210,000 clones, about 81% of them seen just once.

V is TRBV6-5 and J is TRBJ1-1; D is uncertain. This receptor was obtained from a middle-aged man who had recovered from COVID-19. The sequenced sample was PBMCs or T cells enriched from blood (not recorded which). The CDR3 spells CASRVDRRTEAFF. DNA of the CDR3: TGTGCCAGCAGGGTGGATAGGAGGACTGAAGCTTTCTTT.